The 14 T cell receptor beta chains listed next were all sequenced from one sample in a study of cytomegalovirus exposure and HLA in healthy donors. This PCR relied on a set of 60 Vbeta primers and 13 Jbeta primers. The data were produced by immunoSEQ multiplex PCR, yet TCRdb's version contains in-frame clones alone and is incomplete. The table has approximately 160,000 clones, about three quarters seen once. Sequencing input: PBMCs. The receptors originated from a woman in her thirties or forties in good health and CMV-seropositive.

V is TRBV7-6 and J is TRBJ2-7, with D perhaps TRBD2 (6 bases). The CDR3 runs to 11 residues. The germline CDR1 and CDR2 sequences are SGHVS and FNYEAQ. V lost 5 bases and J 5 bases, leaving 7 bases between the germline ends. The CDR3 region is CASSAGNEQYF. DNA for the CDR3: TGTGCCAGCAGCGCGGGGAACGAGCAGTACTTC.

The rearrangement joins TRBV19 to TRBJ1-2; 7 nucleotides align to TRBD1. CDR1 and CDR2 from the germline V gene are LNHDA and SQIVND (reference sequence). Trimming at V came to 7 bases and at J to 4 bases, leaving 12 bases not matched to a gene. This CDR3 is 15 amino acids long. The CDR3 DNA sequence: TGTGCCAGTAAAAGGGGGCAGGGAGAGAGCTATGGCTACACCTTC. This sequence encodes CASKRGQGESYGYTF.

The rearrangement joins TRBV10-3 to TRBJ2-6; tentatively, D is TRBD1 (5 bases). The CDR3 sequence is 17 residues long. The germline V gene has CDR1 ENHRY and CDR2 SYGVKD. Trimming took off 11 bases at V and 1 base at J, with 21 bases between the two ends. The CDR3 sequence is CALSQGQGRSGANVLTF. In DNA, the CDR3 is TGTGCCCTATCCCAAGGGCAGGGCAGGTCTGGGGCCAACGTCCTGACTTTC.

The chain has TRBV6-6 and TRBJ1-5, with 7 bases aligning to TRBD1. After removal of 2 bases from V and 2 bases from J, the junction contained 3 bases not matched to a gene. This CDR3 region has 15 residues. Germline CDR1 is MNHNY and CDR2 is SVGAGI (reference sequence). The CDR3 region has the DNA TGTGCCAGCAGTTACGCCCAGGGGGGCAATCAGCCCCAGCATTTT. Its protein product is CASSYAQGGNQPQHF.

V gene TRBV19 combines with J gene TRBJ1-1; D possibly corresponds to TRBD1 (6 bases). The V end lost 7 bases, the J end lost 3 bases, and 12 bases lay between the germline ends. Germline V CDR1 and CDR2: LNHDA, SQIVND (reference sequence). The length of the CDR3 is 13 residues. The CDR3 spells CASIGQGYTEAFF. The CDR3 nucleotides read TGTGCCAGTATTGGGCAGGGGTACACTGAAGCTTTCTTT. Supplemented by reference TRBV19 and TRBJ1-1, the full variable domain reads DGGITQSPKYLFRKEGQNVTLSCEQNLNHDAMYWYRQDPGQGLRLIYYSQIVNDFQKGDIAEGYSVSREKKESFPLTVTSAQKNPTAFYLCASIGQGYTEAFFGQGTRLTVV.

The rearrangement links TRBV7-8 to TRBJ2-7; maybe TRBD1 (6 bases). Germline-derived CDR1 and CDR2 are SGHVS and FQNEAQ. The V and J ends lost 1 base and 3 bases respectively, with 10 bases between them. CDR3 length equals 14 residues. CDR3 in DNA: TGTGCCAGCAGCTTAGGCCAGGGGAACTACGAGCAGTACTTC. Its translation is CASSLGQGNYEQYF.

The chain joins TRBV7-2 to TRBJ2-3; 10 bases match TRBD2. CDR1 SGHTA and CDR2 FQGNSA come from the germline V gene. The V gene end was trimmed by 3 bases and the J gene end by 2 bases; junction bases not matched to a gene: 8. The CDR3 covers 17 residues. The CDR3: CASSLGLLAGITDTQYF. CDR3 nucleotides: TGTGCCAGCAGCTTGGGGCTACTAGCGGGAATCACAGATACGCAGTATTTT. The full variable domain, with the rest looked up from reference TRBV7-2 and TRBJ2-3, is GAGVSQSPSNKVTEKGKDVELRCDPISGHTALYWYRQSLGQGLEFLIYFQGNSAPDKSGLPSDRFSAERTGGSVSTLTIQRTQQEDSAVYLCASSLGLLAGITDTQYFGPGTRLTVL.

The V call is TRBV11-2, the J call TRBJ1-1, with 8 bases lining up with TRBD1. There are 15 residues in the CDR3. In germline, CDR1 is SGHAT, CDR2 FQNNGV. Germline trimming cut 1 base from V and 6 bases from J; bases unmatched to any gene: 7. The CDR3 nucleotides read TGTGCCAGCAGCTTAGGGACAGGGAGGATCGCTGAAGCTTTCTTT. Protein sequence: CASSLGTGRIAEAFF.

This clone was seen more than once but under ten times. The chain uses TRBV30 and TRBJ1-6, with D possibly matching TRBD1 (5 bases). The CDR3 runs to 13 residues. CDR1 GTSNPN and CDR2 SVGIG come from the germline V gene (reference sequence). Deletions cut 4 bases from V and 7 bases from J, with 11 bases between. DNA of the CDR3: TGTGCCTGGACGGACACCAGAAATTCACCCCTCCACTTT. This translates into CAWTDTRNSPLHF.

The chain recombines TRBV2 with TRBJ2-7; D may be TRBD2 (6 bases). Germline V CDR1 and CDR2: SNHLY, FYNNEI. V was clipped by 11 bases and J by 5 bases, with 13 bases between them. The CDR3 contains 11 residues. The CDR3 protein is CAGGIRDEQYF. Here the CDR3 DNA reads TGTGCCGGGGGGATTCGGGACGAGCAGTACTTC.

The V and J genes are TRBV7-8 and TRBJ1-4; no reliable D call. Germline loops: CDR1 SGHVS, CDR2 FQNEAQ. The V end lost 7 bases, the J end lost 8 bases, and 20 bases lay between the germline ends. There are 15 residues in the CDR3. The CDR3 coding sequence is TGTGCCAGCACCTCATCCACGGTGCCGGGGGAAAAACTGTTTTTT. Translation: CASTSSTVPGEKLFF.

The chain employs TRBV27 and TRBJ1-2; TRBD1 is a possible D gene (6 bases). Germline-derived CDR1 and CDR2 are MNHEY and SMNVEV (reference sequence). V lost 5 bases to trimming and J lost 4 bases, with 14 bases between them. This CDR3 contains 14 residues. The CDR3 DNA reads TGTGCCAGCAGTACCACGACAGGAGCCTATGGCTACACCTTC. Its translation: CASSTTTGAYGYTF.

This CDR3 reads CASSEVSGMQPQHF. DNA for the CDR3: TGTGCCAGCAGTGAAGTTTCAGGAATGCAGCCCCAGCATTTT. This sequence joins TRBV6-5 and TRBJ1-5; D is uncertain. Germline values: CDR1 MNHEY, CDR2 SVGAGI. The V end was cut by 5 bases, the J end by 7 bases, with 15 bases between. CDR3 size: 14 residues.

The chain couples TRBV7-8 to TRBJ1-2; 7 bases are a match to TRBD1. The length of the CDR3 is 12 residues. V lost 5 bases to trimming and J lost 7 bases; unmatched junction nucleotides: 4. Germline V gene lookup returns CDR1 SGHVS and CDR2 FQNEAQ. This CDR3 reads CASSRQGGGYTF. The CDR3 DNA follows: TGTGCCAGCAGCCGACAGGGAGGTGGCTACACCTTC. Complete variable domain (other parts from reference TRBV7-8 and TRBJ1-2): GAGVSQSPRYKVAKRGQDVALRCDPISGHVSLFWYQQALGQGPEFLTYFQNEAQLDKSGLPSDRFFAERPEGSVSTLKIQRTQQEDSAVYLCASSRQGGGYTFGSGTRLTVV.